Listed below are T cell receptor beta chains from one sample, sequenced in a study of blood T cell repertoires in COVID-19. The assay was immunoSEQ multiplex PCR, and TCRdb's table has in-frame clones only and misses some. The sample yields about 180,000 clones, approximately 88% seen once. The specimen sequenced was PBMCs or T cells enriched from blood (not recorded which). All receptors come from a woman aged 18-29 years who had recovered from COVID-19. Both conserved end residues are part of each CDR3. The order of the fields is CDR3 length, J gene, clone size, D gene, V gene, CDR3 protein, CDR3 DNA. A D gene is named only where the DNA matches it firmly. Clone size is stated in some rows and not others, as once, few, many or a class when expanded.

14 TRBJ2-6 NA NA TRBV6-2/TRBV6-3 CASRPRTGANVLTF TGTGCCAGCAGACCTCGTACTGGGGCCAACGTCCTGACTTTC
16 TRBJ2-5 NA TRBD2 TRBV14 CASSQYSGGARETQYF TGTGCCAGCAGCCAATATAGCGGGGGGGCTCGAGAGACCCAGTACTTC
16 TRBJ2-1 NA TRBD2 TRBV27 CASRRTRLAGYNEQFF TGTGCCAGCAGACGTACTAGGCTAGCGGGATACAATGAGCAGTTCTTC
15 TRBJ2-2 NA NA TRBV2 CASSDTETTTGELFF TGTGCCAGCAGTGATACAGAAACAACCACCGGGGAGCTGTTTTTT
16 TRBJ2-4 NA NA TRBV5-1 CASSLAAELAKNIQYF TGCGCCAGCAGCTTGGCAGCGGAACTAGCCAAAAACATTCAGTACTTC
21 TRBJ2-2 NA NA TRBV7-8 CASSLFGLSEYSWIEAGELFF TGTGCCAGCAGCTTATTCGGGTTATCTGAGTATTCTTGGATAGAGGCCGGGGAGCTGTTTTTT
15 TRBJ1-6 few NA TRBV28 CASSLLGQNNSPLHF TGTGCCAGCAGTTTGCTCGGACAGAATAATTCACCCCTCCACTTT
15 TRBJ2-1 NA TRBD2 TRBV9 CASSASGFAYNEQFF TGTGCCAGCAGCGCTAGCGGGTTCGCCTACAATGAGCAGTTCTTC
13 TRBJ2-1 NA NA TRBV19 CASSRDTYNEQFF TGTGCCAGTAGTCGGGACACCTACAATGAGCAGTTCTTC
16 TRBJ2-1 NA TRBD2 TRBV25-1 CASSSASGGSYNEQFF TGTGCCAGCAGTTCCGCAAGCGGGGGATCCTACAATGAGCAGTTCTTC
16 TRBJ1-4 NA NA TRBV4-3 CASSQDSTGFNEKLFF TGCGCCAGCAGCCAAGATTCGACAGGCTTTAATGAAAAACTGTTTTTT
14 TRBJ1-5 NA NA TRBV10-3 CAISEGSPQRPQHF TGTGCCATCAGTGAGGGCAGCCCCCAGCGACCCCAGCATTTT
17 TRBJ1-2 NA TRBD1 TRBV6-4 CASIPRDRGRADYGYTF TGTGCCAGCATCCCCCGGGACAGGGGCCGGGCGGACTATGGCTACACCTTC
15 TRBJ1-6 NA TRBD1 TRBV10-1 CASSESRTGYSPLHF TGCGCCAGCAGTGAGTCAAGGACAGGATATTCACCCCTCCACTTT
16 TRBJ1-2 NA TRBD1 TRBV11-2 CASSLAFGDSLYGYTF TGTGCCAGCAGCTTAGCATTCGGGGACAGCCTCTATGGCTACACCTTC
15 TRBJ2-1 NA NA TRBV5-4 CASSQEEGHYNEQFF TGTGCCAGCAGCCAAGAAGAGGGACACTACAATGAGCAGTTCTTC
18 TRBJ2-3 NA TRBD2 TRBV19 CASTSIPGTSGSTDTQYF TGTGCCAGTACCTCCATTCCCGGGACTAGCGGGAGTACAGATACGCAGTATTTT
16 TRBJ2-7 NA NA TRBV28 CASSLRGGRQGYEQYF TGTGCCAGCAGTTTGAGGGGGGGGCGTCAAGGCTACGAGCAGTACTTC
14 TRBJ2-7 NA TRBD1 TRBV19 CASSTQGDSYEQYF TGTGCCAGTTCCACGCAGGGGGATTCCTACGAGCAGTACTTC
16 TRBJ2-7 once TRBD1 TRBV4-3 CASSQLPGQGAYEQYF TGCGCCAGCAGCCAGTTACCGGGACAGGGGGCCTACGAGCAGTACTTC
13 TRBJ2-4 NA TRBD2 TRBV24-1 CATSPVGGDIQYF TGTGCCACCAGTCCGGTTGGGGGGGACATTCAGTACTTC
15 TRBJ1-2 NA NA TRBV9 CASSRGLPEDYGYTF TGTGCCAGCAGCAGGGGTCTCCCGGAAGACTATGGCTACACCTTC
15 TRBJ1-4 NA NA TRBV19 CASSVHRVGGEKLFF TGTGCCAGTAGTGTCCACAGGGTTGGAGGTGAAAAACTGTTTTTT
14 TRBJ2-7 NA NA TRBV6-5 CASSLRLGSYEQYF TGTGCCAGCAGCCTACGGCTAGGCTCCTACGAGCAGTACTTC
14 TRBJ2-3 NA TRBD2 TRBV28 CASREGASTDTQYF TGTGCCAGCCGGGAGGGAGCTAGCACAGATACGCAGTATTTT
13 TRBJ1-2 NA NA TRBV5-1 CASSLVQGSGYTF TGCGCCAGCAGCCTGGTGCAGGGTTCGGGCTACACCTTC
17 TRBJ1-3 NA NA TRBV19 CASSITTAPVGGNTIYF TGTGCCAGTAGTATTACGACAGCTCCCGTAGGAGGAAACACCATATATTTT
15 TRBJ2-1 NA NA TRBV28 CASSSTPAGVNEQFF TGTGCCAGCAGTTCCACTCCTGCAGGGGTCAATGAGCAGTTCTTC
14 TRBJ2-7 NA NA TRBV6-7 CASSRRTLTYEQYF TGTGCCAGCAGCCGACGGACATTAACCTACGAGCAGTACTTC
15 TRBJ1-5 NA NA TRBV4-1 CASSQEAGRDQPQHF TGCGCCAGCAGCCAAGAAGCCGGTCGGGATCAGCCCCAGCATTTT
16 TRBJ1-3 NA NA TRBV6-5 CASSYASGVKGNTIYF TGTGCCAGCAGTTACGCTTCAGGGGTTAAGGGAAACACCATATATTTT
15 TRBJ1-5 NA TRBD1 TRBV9 CASSVGQGAGEPQHF TGTGCCAGCAGCGTAGGACAGGGGGCTGGAGAGCCCCAGCATTTT
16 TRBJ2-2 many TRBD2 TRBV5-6 CASSLQASGISGELFF TGTGCCAGCAGCTTGCAGGCTAGCGGGATCTCCGGGGAGCTGTTTTTT
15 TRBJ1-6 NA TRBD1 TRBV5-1 CASSGQGDHNSPLHF TGCGCCAGCAGCGGACAGGGAGACCATAATTCACCCCTCCACTTT
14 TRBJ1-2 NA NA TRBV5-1 CASSWTDTNYGYTF TGCGCCAGCAGCTGGACAGACACAAACTATGGCTACACCTTC
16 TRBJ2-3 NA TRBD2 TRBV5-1 CASSTRLAGAPDTQYF TGCGCCAGCAGCACCAGACTAGCGGGAGCCCCAGATACGCAGTATTTT
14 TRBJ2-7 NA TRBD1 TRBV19 CASSAGTAHYEQYF TGTGCCAGTAGTGCCGGGACAGCTCACTACGAGCAGTACTTC
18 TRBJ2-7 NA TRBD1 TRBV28 CASSLWGPGQTSSYEQYF TGTGCCAGCAGTTTATGGGGCCCGGGACAGACGAGCTCCTACGAGCAGTACTTC
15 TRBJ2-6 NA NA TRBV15 CATRLERVGANVLTF TGTGCCACCCGATTGGAGAGGGTTGGGGCCAACGTCCTGACTTTC
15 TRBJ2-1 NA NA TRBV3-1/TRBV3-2 CASSRDSSPHNEQFF TGTGCCAGCAGCCGGGACTCGTCCCCCCACAATGAGCAGTTCTTC
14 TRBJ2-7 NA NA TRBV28 CASSDTNTFYEQYF TGTGCCAGCAGCGACACCAACACCTTCTACGAGCAGTACTTC
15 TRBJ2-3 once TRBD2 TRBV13 CASSLLGGRTDTQYF TGTGCCAGCAGCTTGCTCGGCGGGAGGACAGATACGCAGTATTTT
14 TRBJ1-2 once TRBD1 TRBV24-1 CATSDPGTDDGYTF TGTGCCACCAGTGATCCCGGGACAGATGATGGCTACACCTTC
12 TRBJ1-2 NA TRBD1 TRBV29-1 CSVGDRGYGYTF TGCAGCGTCGGCGACAGGGGTTATGGCTACACCTTC